Shown below are 30 T cell receptor beta chains from a single sample sequenced in a study of cytomegalovirus exposure and HLA in healthy donors. This PCR relied on a set of 60 Vbeta primers and 13 Jbeta primers. Profiling relied on immunoSEQ multiplex PCR, and the TCRdb table lists in-frame clones only, not all of them. The sample records about 94,000 clones, 81% being singletons. Source material: PBMCs. The receptors stem from a human donor in good health.

The V gene is TRBV29-1, the J gene TRBJ2-7; D may be TRBD1 (5 bases). V was cut by 5 bases and J by 2 bases, with 10 bases left in between. The CDR3 covers 12 residues. In germline, CDR1 is SQVTM, CDR2 ANQGSEA. DNA for the CDR3: TGCAGCGTTACGATCAGGGCCTACGAGCAGTACTTC. This codes for CSVTIRAYEQYF.

V gene TRBV25-1 combines with J gene TRBJ2-7; D possibly corresponds to TRBD1 (6 bases). V lost 7 bases to trimming and J lost 4 bases, with 11 bases between them. The CDR3 consists of 12 residues. The V gene's germline CDR1 is MGHDK and CDR2 SYGVNS. CDR3 loop: CASNRVGYEQYF. In nucleotides, the CDR3 is TGTGCCAGCAACAGGGTTGGGTACGAGCAGTACTTC.

This clone turned up a few times. The chain has TRBV10-3 and TRBJ1-5; 10 nucleotides align to TRBD1. This CDR3 spans 14 amino acids. The J segment lost 3 bases and the V segment lost 6 bases, leaving 2 bases of the junction unmatched. CDR1 is ENHRY, CDR2 SYGVKD, per germline. The CDR3 loop is CAIRGTGDNQPQHF. CDR3 DNA sequence: TGTGCCATCAGGGGGACAGGGGACAATCAGCCCCAGCATTTT.

This clone has more than one count but fewer than ten. J is TRBJ1-4 and V is TRBV2; TRBD1 agrees at 11 bases. CDR1 and CDR2 from the germline V gene are SNHLY and FYNNEI. This CDR3 spans 17 amino acids. J gave up 0 bases and V 6 bases, and 6 bases lay outside the gene matches. The CDR3: CASRVGQGATTNEKLFF. The CDR3 nucleotides read TGTGCCAGCAGGGTAGGACAGGGGGCCACAACTAATGAAAAACTGTTTTTT.

V gene TRBV7-9 combines with J gene TRBJ1-4; tentative D call: TRBD1 (5 bases). V shed 0 bases and J shed 3 bases, with 8 bases lying between them. The V gene's germline CDR1 is SEHNR and CDR2 FQNEAQ (reference sequence). The CDR3 runs to 15 residues. CDR3 protein: CASSLAGEANEKLFF. The CDR3 DNA sequence: TGTGCCAGCAGCTTAGCGGGGGAGGCTAATGAAAAACTGTTTTTT.

This chain joins TRBV5-1 and TRBJ1-3; weak D call: TRBD1 (6 bases). The CDR3 sequence is 17 residues long. Trimming cost V 0 bases and J 0 bases, with 13 bases left between them. CDR1 is SGHRS and CDR2 is YFSETQ in the germline V gene. The CDR3 region has the DNA TGCGCCAGCAGCTTGGGGATCGACAGGACCTCTGGAAACACCATATATTTT. Translating it yields CASSLGIDRTSGNTIYF.

The V call is TRBV21-1, the J call TRBJ1-5; TRBD1 was called by the table and not checked on the DNA. TRBV21-1 represents a pseudogene. The CDR3 loop spans 15 amino acids. Here the CDR3 DNA reads TGTGCCAGCAGCAAAGTTAGGGGTTGGGATCAGCCCCAGCATTTT. This encodes CASSKVRGWDQPQHF.

This clone showed up just a few times. V usage is TRBV5-4 and J usage is TRBJ2-2; 10 bases line up with TRBD2. CDR1 SGHNT and CDR2 YYREEE come from the germline V gene (reference sequence). CDR3 length equals 16 residues. V trimming: 4 bases; J trimming: 5 bases; junction bases outside the gene matches: 8. This chain's CDR3 is CASSQSGRAGTGELFF. The CDR3 nucleotides read TGTGCCAGCAGCCAAAGCGGGAGGGCGGGGACCGGGGAGCTGTTTTTT.

In this sample, this clone turned up a few times. The chain combines TRBV2 with TRBJ2-5; TRBD2 is a possible D gene (5 bases). The ends were cut back, 4 bases at V and 2 bases at J, with 17 bases in the middle. There are 16 residues in the CDR3. The germline gives CDR1 SNHLY, CDR2 FYNNEI. CDR3 amino acids: CASSVGSALLQETQYF. DNA of the CDR3: TGTGCCAGCAGTGTTGGTAGCGCCTTACTTCAAGAGACCCAGTACTTC.

The chain employs TRBV25-1 and TRBJ2-1; 13 bases are shared with TRBD2. Trimming took 7 bases from V and 9 from J; bases not matched to a gene: 9. Germline V gene data show CDR1 as MGHDK and CDR2 as SYGVNS. The length of the CDR3 is 15 residues. In DNA, the CDR3 is TGTGCCAGCACTGGGGGACTAGCGGGAAAGGGTGAGCAGTTCTTC. Amino acid sequence: CASTGGLAGKGEQFF.

This clone was seen a handful of times. The rearrangement links TRBV30 to TRBJ1-2, with D tentatively TRBD1 (5 bases). Germline loops: CDR1 GTSNPN, CDR2 SVGIG (reference sequence). Deletions cut 0 bases from V and 2 bases from J, with 10 bases between. CDR3 length: 14 residues. Here the CDR3 reads CAWSVYRTNYGYTF. CDR3 bases: TGTGCCTGGAGTGTATACAGGACAAACTATGGCTACACCTTC.

This chain joins TRBV6-6 and TRBJ2-1; 8 bases align to TRBD2. The CDR3 has 15 residues. The trim removed 2 bases at V and 4 bases at J, leaving 4 bases unmatched. CDR1 is MNHNY and CDR2 is SVGAGI in the germline V gene (reference sequence). CDR3 sequence reads: CASSYGSSGYNEQFF. CDR3 sequence (DNA): TGTGCCAGCAGTTACGGGTCTAGCGGGTACAATGAGCAGTTCTTC.

The genes are TRBV29-1 and TRBJ2-2; 7 bases agree with TRBD2. Losses at the gene ends were 5 bases for V and 3 bases for J; bases not matched to a gene: 6. The CDR3 consists of 14 residues. Looked up from germline, CDR1 is SQVTM and CDR2 is ANQGSEA. Written as DNA, the CDR3 is TGCAGCGTTCCCGGGGGGAGGGACACCGGGGAGCTGTTTTTT. Encoded protein: CSVPGGRDTGELFF.

This chain links TRBV7-3 with TRBJ1-2, with D tentatively TRBD1 (5 bases). The CDR3 sequence is 13 residues long. The germline V gene encodes CDR1 SGHTA and CDR2 FQGTGA. The V end was cut by 5 bases, the J end by 2 bases, with 9 bases between. The DNA of the CDR3 is TGTGCCAGCAGCCCCGACAGCAACTATGGCTACACCTTC. Its protein is CASSPDSNYGYTF.

The chain couples TRBV11-1 to TRBJ1-1; D is unresolved. The CDR3 runs to 14 residues. Trimming took off 0 bases at V and 4 bases at J, with 9 bases between the two ends. CDR1 SGHAT and CDR2 FQDESV come from the germline V gene (reference sequence). CDR3 residues: CASSLAQGSTEAFF. DNA of the CDR3: TGTGCCAGCAGCTTAGCGCAAGGGAGCACTGAAGCTTTCTTT. Full variable domain (rest looked up from reference TRBV11-1 and TRBJ1-1): EAEVAQSPRYKITEKSQAVAFWCDPISGHATLYWYRQILGQGPELLVQFQDESVVDDSQLPKDRFSAERLKGVDSTLKIQPAELGDSAMYLCASSLAQGSTEAFFGQGTRLTVV.

This sequence joins TRBV5-6 and TRBJ2-1; 10 bases map to TRBD2. CDR1 and CDR2 from the germline V gene are SGHDT and YYEEEE. The CDR3 loop spans 17 amino acids. The trim removed 4 bases at V and 0 bases at J, leaving 7 bases unmatched. CDR3 sequence (DNA): TGTGCCAGCAGCCGGACTAGCGGCTCGAGCTCCTACAATGAGCAGTTCTTC. It translates to CASSRTSGSSSYNEQFF.

The chain is built from TRBV19 and TRBJ2-3; TRBD2 matches 8 bases. The CDR3 spans 14 residues. Germline V gene lookup returns CDR1 LNHDA and CDR2 SQIVND (reference sequence). The V segment lost 10 bases and the J segment 1 base; nucleotides outside the gene matches: 7. The CDR3 loop is CATSGTRGTDTQYF. DNA of the CDR3: TGTGCCACCAGCGGGACTAGGGGCACAGATACGCAGTATTTT.

V usage is TRBV5-1 and J usage is TRBJ2-1, with 7 bases lining up with TRBD2. The CDR3 runs 15 residues. Germline CDR1 reads SGHRS; CDR2 reads YFSETQ. V dropped 2 bases and J dropped 2; count of bases not matched to a gene: 4. The CDR3 coding sequence is TGCGCCAGCAGCTTACTAGCGAACGCCTACAATGAGCAGTTCTTC. Encoded protein: CASSLLANAYNEQFF. The full variable domain, in which reference TRBV5-1 and TRBJ2-1 provide the parts outside the CDR3, is KAGVTQTPRYLIKTRGQQVTLSCSPISGHRSVSWYQQTPGQGLQFLFEYFSETQRNKGNFPGRFSGRQFSNSRSEMNVSTLELGDSALYLCASSLLANAYNEQFFGPGTRLTVL.

This chain links TRBV19 with TRBJ2-5; TRBD1 matches at 9 bases. V dropped 5 bases and J dropped 5; count of bases not matched to a gene: 9. Germline V gene lookup returns CDR1 LNHDA and CDR2 SQIVND (reference sequence). The CDR3 spans 15 residues. The CDR3 region has the DNA TGTGCCAGTAGTTCCCGGGACAGGGTTTATGAGACCCAGTACTTC. Translated: CASSSRDRVYETQYF.

This clone has just a few counts. The rearrangement joins TRBV13 to TRBJ1-1, with D possibly being TRBD1 (6 bases). The germline V gene has CDR1 PRHDT and CDR2 FYEKMQ (reference sequence). Trimming removed 4 bases at V and 11 bases at J, with 11 bases between. The CDR3 contains 11 residues. CDR3 amino acids: CASSWQGLAFF. Written as DNA, the CDR3 is TGTGCCAGCAGCTGGCAGGGGCTCGCTTTCTTT.

V usage is TRBV9 and J usage is TRBJ2-1; 13 bases are shared with TRBD2. The CDR3 sequence is 15 residues long. Germline trimming cut 3 bases from V and 8 bases from J; bases unmatched to any gene: 5. Germline CDR1 reads SGDLS; CDR2 reads YYNGEE. CDR3 in DNA: TGTGCCAGCAGCGGAAGGACTAGCGGGGGCTATGAGCAGTTCTTC. Amino acids: CASSGRTSGGYEQFF.

The rearrangement joins TRBV5-1 to TRBJ1-1; no reliable D call. The CDR3 runs 12 residues. Trimming stripped 4 bases from V and 7 bases from J, with 11 bases between. Germline CDR1 SGHRS, CDR2 YFSETQ. This CDR3 is CASSVSGFEAFF. The CDR3, as DNA: TGCGCCAGCAGCGTTTCGGGATTTGAAGCTTTCTTT.

This clone was seen only a few times. The rearrangement joins TRBV4-1 to TRBJ2-3; 9 bases are shared with TRBD1. Per germline, CDR1 MGHRA and CDR2 YSYEKL. The CDR3 runs to 15 residues. After removal of 2 bases from V and 5 bases from J, the junction contained 5 bases not matched to a gene. The CDR3 loop is CASSQIGQGLDTQYF. Here the CDR3 DNA reads TGCGCCAGCAGCCAAATCGGACAGGGGCTAGATACGCAGTATTTT.

The V gene is TRBV5-1, the J gene TRBJ1-1; 7 bases align to TRBD1. The germline V gene encodes CDR1 SGHRS and CDR2 YFSETQ. V was pared by 5 bases and J by 1 base, with 5 bases of the junction left unmatched. The CDR3 length is 14 residues. The CDR3 sequence is CASRRTGTNTEAFF. In DNA form, the CDR3 reads TGCGCCAGCAGGCGGACAGGCACGAACACTGAAGCTTTCTTT.

The V and J genes are TRBV7-2 and TRBJ2-5, with 12 bases that match TRBD2. Germline V gene data show CDR1 as SGHTA and CDR2 as FQGNSA. The CDR3 covers 14 residues. With 4 bases clipped from V and 4 bases from J, the junction kept 1 base outside the gene matches. In DNA form, the CDR3 reads TGTGCCAGCAGCTCGGGACTAGCGGGAGAGACCCAGTACTTC. Translation: CASSSGLAGETQYF.

The chain links TRBV30 to TRBJ2-5; tentatively, D is TRBD1 (5 bases). The CDR3 is 14 amino acids. Trimming removed 0 bases from V and 2 bases from J, with 10 bases in between. Germline V CDR1 and CDR2: GTSNPN, SVGIG (reference sequence). CDR3 sequence reads: CAWSVSTAQETQYF. The CDR3, as DNA: TGTGCCTGGAGTGTCTCGACAGCACAAGAGACCCAGTACTTC.

This clone appeared a single time. The CDR3 reads CATSREGQKNTEAFF. The CDR3, as DNA: TGTGCCACCAGCAGAGAGGGACAGAAGAACACTGAAGCTTTCTTT. The rearrangement uses TRBV15 and TRBJ1-1; 7 bases are a match to TRBD1. Looked up from germline, CDR1 is LNHNV and CDR2 is YYDKDF (reference sequence). V lost 0 bases and J lost 1; bases outside the gene matches: 2. The CDR3 spans 15 residues.

The chain recombines TRBV5-6 with TRBJ2-3, with 8 nucleotides matching TRBD2. V lost 5 bases and J lost 0; bases outside the gene matches: 5. From germline, CDR1 is SGHDT and CDR2 YYEEEE. This CDR3 contains 15 residues. This chain's CDR3 is CASRREGGSTDTQYF. As DNA, the CDR3 is TGTGCCAGCAGACGGGAGGGCGGAAGCACAGATACGCAGTATTTT.

V is TRBV11-2 and J is TRBJ1-1; the match to TRBD1 covers 8 bases. V lost 4 bases and J lost 6; bases outside the gene matches: 7. This CDR3 region has 14 residues. The germline V gene has CDR1 SGHAT and CDR2 FQNNGV. The CDR3: CASSSLRGRAEAFF. DNA for the CDR3: TGTGCCAGCAGCTCGCTCAGGGGGCGGGCTGAAGCTTTCTTT.

The CDR3 sequence: CASSQVGTPWKLFF. The DNA for the CDR3 is TGTGCCAGCAGCCAAGTGGGCACCCCCTGGAAACTGTTTTTT. The chain employs TRBV14 and TRBJ1-4, with no clear D. This CDR3 has 14 residues. Per the germline V gene, CDR1 is SGHDN and CDR2 is FVKESK. V lost 1 base to trimming and J lost 11 bases, with 14 bases between them.